Presented here are 27 T cell receptor beta chains from one specimen sequenced in a study of T cell responses to AZD1222 COVID-19 vaccine. Sequencing was performed with immunoSEQ multiplex PCR; in TCRdb, only in-frame clones are kept and a portion is missing. The sample holds about 120,000 clones, approximately 90% seen once. This material consisted of peripheral blood, taken on day 0 of AZD1222 vaccination. The receptors come from an adult in good health.

The V and J genes are TRBV28 and TRBJ1-2, with D possibly being TRBD1 (6 bases). Looked up from germline, CDR1 is MDHEN and CDR2 is SYDVKM. The CDR3 consists of 15 residues. Trimming pared 11 bases from V and 5 bases from J, leaving 24 bases between. CDR3 sequence: CAGSAPRGASYGYTF. The CDR3 DNA sequence: TGTGCCGGGAGTGCACCTCGGGGGGCTAGTTATGGCTACACCTTC.

The chain links TRBV19 to TRBJ1-2; D not certain. The V gene lost 5 bases and the J gene lost 4 bases, with 8 bases spanning the gap. Germline values: CDR1 LNHDA, CDR2 SQIVND (reference sequence). This CDR3 is 12 amino acids long. CDR3 region: CASSEQVYGYTF. Here the CDR3 DNA reads TGTGCCAGTAGTGAGCAGGTCTATGGCTACACCTTC.

The sample holds a few counts of this clone. This sequence joins TRBV24-1 and TRBJ2-2; D call uncertain. The V end was cut by 5 bases, the J end by 2 bases, with 5 bases between. Germline V lookup: CDR1 KGHDR, CDR2 SFDVKD. CDR3 length: 13 amino acids. The DNA for the CDR3 is TGTGCCACCAGTGTGGTAAACACCGGGGAGCTGTTTTTT. Amino acid sequence: CATSVVNTGELFF.

The chain is built from TRBV19 and TRBJ2-1; D ambiguous. The CDR3 is 11 amino acids. Trimming removed 3 bases from V and 9 bases from J, with 6 bases in between. CDR1 is LNHDA, CDR2 SQIVND, per germline (reference sequence). Here the CDR3 DNA reads TGTGCCAGTAGTATGAGTTCTGAGCAGTTCTTC. It translates to CASSMSSEQFF.

The rearrangement joins TRBV7-2 to TRBJ1-5; D gene unclear. Germline V gene sequence: CDR1 SGHTA, CDR2 FQGNSA. Trimming removed 5 bases from V and 1 base from J, with 12 bases in between. The CDR3 spans 15 residues. CDR3 DNA sequence: TGTGCCAGCAGCCTCCTATCTACCAGCAATCAGCCCCAGCATTTT. Translation: CASSLLSTSNQPQHF. The full variable domain, rest sourced from reference TRBV7-2 and TRBJ1-5, is GAGVSQSPSNKVTEKGKDVELRCDPISGHTALYWYRQSLGQGLEFLIYFQGNSAPDKSGLPSDRFSAERTGGSVSTLTIQRTQQEDSAVYLCASSLLSTSNQPQHFGDGTRLSIL.

This rearrangement joins TRBV30 to TRBJ2-3; TRBD2 matches at 7 bases. The CDR3 extends over 15 amino acids. V lost 3 bases to trimming and J lost 1 base; unmatched junction nucleotides: 7. Looked up from germline, CDR1 is GTSNPN and CDR2 is SVGIG (reference sequence). The CDR3: CAWSTAGAGTDTQYF. In DNA, the CDR3 is TGTGCCTGGAGCACCGCGGGAGCCGGCACAGATACGCAGTATTTT.

The DNA of the CDR3 is TGTGCCAGCACCTACGCGGGGGCGACTGGCTACACCTTC. It encodes CASTYAGATGYTF. The chain joins TRBV7-8 to TRBJ1-2, with D maybe TRBD1 (6 bases). Trimming stripped 7 bases from V and 7 bases from J, with 16 bases between. The CDR3 spans 13 residues. Germline V lookup: CDR1 SGHVS, CDR2 FQNEAQ.

This clone was found many times. The genes are TRBV7-6 and TRBJ2-2, with TRBD2 matching over 8 bases. The CDR3 is 17 amino acids. Germline CDR1 is SGHVS and CDR2 is FNYEAQ. With 0 bases clipped from V and 3 bases from J, the junction kept 6 bases outside the gene matches. CDR3 region: CASSLAHSGSHTGELFF. DNA of the CDR3: TGTGCCAGCAGCTTAGCTCACAGCGGGAGTCACACCGGGGAGCTGTTTTTT.

V is TRBV19 and J is TRBJ2-7; perhaps TRBD2 as D (6 bases). CDR1 and CDR2 (germline): LNHDA, SQIVND (reference sequence). Trimming stripped 5 bases from V and 2 bases from J, with 13 bases between. The CDR3 covers 14 residues. The CDR3, as DNA: TGTGCCAGTAGTCCCGGTGGGGGGACCTACGAGCAGTACTTC. The encoded protein is CASSPGGGTYEQYF.

This clone was seen at least ten times. The V gene is TRBV4-1, the J gene TRBJ1-6; TRBD1 matches at 9 bases. V was clipped by 1 base and J by 10 bases; unmatched bases: 5. Germline V CDR1 and CDR2: MGHRA, YSYEKL. The CDR3 totals 15 residues. In DNA form, the CDR3 reads TGCGCCAGCAGCCAAGTCCCGGGACAGGGATCACCCCTCCACTTT. Amino acid sequence: CASSQVPGQGSPLHF.

The chain couples TRBV7-9 to TRBJ1-2; D is unresolved. V was pared by 3 bases and J by 5 bases, with 7 bases between. The CDR3 extends over 12 amino acids. The germline V gene has CDR1 SEHNR and CDR2 FQNEAQ (reference sequence). The CDR3 spells CASSLPAYGYTF. CDR3 nucleotides: TGTGCCAGCAGCTTGCCAGCTTATGGCTACACCTTC.

This clone was seen just once. The genes are TRBV4-2 and TRBJ1-5, with 9 bases aligning to TRBD1. The CDR3 has 16 residues. After removal of 4 bases from V and 7 bases from J, the junction contained 11 bases not matched to a gene. From germline, CDR1 is LGHNA and CDR2 YNFKEQ. The CDR3 sequence is CASSPSKGTGLQPQHF. The CDR3, as DNA: TGTGCCAGCAGCCCAAGCAAAGGGACAGGGCTCCAGCCCCAGCATTTT.

The J gene is TRBJ1-2, the V gene TRBV29-1; TRBD1 matches at 7 bases. The ends lost 6 bases at V and 4 bases at J; junction bases unmatched: 5. Germline CDR1 and CDR2: SQVTM and ANQGSEA. This CDR3 region has 12 residues. This CDR3 is CSVRQGFYGYTF. CDR3 sequence (DNA): TGCAGCGTAAGACAGGGCTTCTATGGCTACACCTTC.

The chain uses TRBV11-2 and TRBJ1-1; the D is unclear. Trimming cost V 0 bases and J 5 bases, with 16 bases left between them. The CDR3 has 16 residues. Germline loops: CDR1 SGHAT, CDR2 FQNNGV. CDR3 protein: CASSLEFGQRWTEAFF. The CDR3 DNA sequence: TGTGCCAGCAGCTTAGAATTTGGTCAGCGGTGGACTGAAGCTTTCTTT.

The gene calls are TRBV7-3 and TRBJ2-2; 9 bases align to TRBD2. Trimming cost V 5 bases and J 2 bases; bases outside gene matches: 9. This CDR3 has 17 amino acids. CDR1 is SGHTA and CDR2 is FQGTGA in the germline V gene. CDR3 sequence: CASSQAGGGPNTGELFF. CDR3 DNA: TGTGCCAGCAGCCAAGCGGGAGGAGGCCCCAACACCGGGGAGCTGTTTTTT. Full variable domain (rest looked up from reference TRBV7-3 and TRBJ2-2): GAGVSQTPSNKVTEKGKYVELRCDPISGHTALYWYRQSLGQGPEFLIYFQGTGAADDSGLPNDRFFAVRPEGSVSTLKIQRTERGDSAVYLCASSQAGGGPNTGELFFGEGSRLTVL.

The V call is TRBV15, the J call TRBJ1-2; D is unclear. Trimming pared 5 bases from V and 5 bases from J, leaving 15 bases between. The CDR3 sequence is 14 residues long. In germline, CDR1 is LNHNV, CDR2 YYDKDF (reference sequence). CDR3 amino acids: CATSPEQPGYGYTF. The CDR3 DNA follows: TGTGCCACCAGCCCCGAACAGCCGGGATATGGCTACACCTTC. The whole variable domain, remainder taken from reference TRBV15 and TRBJ1-2, is DAMVIQNPRYQVTQFGKPVTLSCSQTLNHNVMYWYQQKSSQAPKLLFHYYDKDFNNEADTPDNFQSRRPNTSFCFLDIRSPGLGDTAMYLCATSPEQPGYGYTFGSGTRLTVV.

V usage is TRBV3-1 (or the pseudogene TRBV3-2) and J usage is TRBJ1-5; 7 positions match TRBD1. CDR1 is LGHDT, CDR2 YNNKEL, per germline (reference sequence). With 6 bases clipped from V and 5 bases from J, the junction kept 7 bases outside the gene matches. The CDR3 length is 14 residues. CDR3 nucleotides: TGTGCCAGCAGTCCCAGGGGGACCGATCAGCCCCAGCATTTT. Protein product: CASSPRGTDQPQHF.

The chain employs TRBV7-6 and TRBJ2-1; D is unclear. Germline V gene sequence: CDR1 SGHVS, CDR2 FNYEAQ. The CDR3 has 15 residues. V was cut by 3 bases and J by 4 bases, with 13 bases left in between. The CDR3 is CASSLYGQLYNEQFF. DNA of the CDR3: TGTGCCAGCAGCTTGTACGGGCAGTTATACAATGAGCAGTTCTTC.

The V and J genes are TRBV2 and TRBJ1-1; no reliable D call. Germline assignment: CDR1 SNHLY and CDR2 FYNNEI. V was cut by 4 bases and J by 3 bases, with 3 bases left in between. The length of the CDR3 is 11 residues. This CDR3 is CASSGDTEAFF. The CDR3, as DNA: TGTGCCAGCAGTGGCGACACTGAAGCTTTCTTT. Based on the CDR3 plus reference TRBV2 and TRBJ1-1, the full variable domain is EPEVTQTPSHQVTQMGQEVILRCVPISNHLYFYWYRQILGQKVEFLVSFYNNEISEKSEIFDDQFSVERPDGSNFTLKIRSTKLEDSAMYFCASSGDTEAFFGQGTRLTVV.

The chain couples TRBV12-3 or TRBV12-4 to TRBJ1-1; D remains unclear. The CDR3 length is 12 residues. V dropped 3 bases and J dropped 4 bases, with 6 bases sitting between them. The DNA for the CDR3 is TGTGCCAGCAGTTTGAGGGTCACTGAAGCTTTCTTT. Amino acid sequence: CASSLRVTEAFF.

A single count supports this clone. This chain connects TRBV5-6 to TRBJ2-7; 10 nucleotides agree with TRBD1. Germline values: CDR1 SGHDT, CDR2 YYEEEE. This CDR3 is 16 amino acids long. The junction had 5 bases not matched to a gene; V was cut back by 1 base and J by 1 base. The CDR3 DNA is TGTGCCAGCAGCTTGATCGGGGGACAGGGGTCCTACGAGCAGTACTTC. Translated: CASSLIGGQGSYEQYF.

There are a few counts of this clone. The genes are TRBV27 and TRBJ2-2, with D maybe TRBD2 (6 bases). V was clipped by 2 bases and J by 1 base, with 20 bases between them. This CDR3 comprises 19 residues. Germline CDR1 reads MNHEY; CDR2 reads SMNVEV (reference sequence). The CDR3, as DNA: TGTGCCAGCAGTTTACTCACCCACTGGGGTAGCGGGAACACCGGGGAGCTGTTTTTT. Translation: CASSLLTHWGSGNTGELFF.

The genes are TRBV30 and TRBJ1-2; 7 nucleotides line up with TRBD1. The CDR3 extends over 12 amino acids. Germline V CDR1 and CDR2: GTSNPN, SVGIG (reference sequence). Here the CDR3 DNA reads TGTGGTTCAAGGGGGGACAGCTATGGCTACACCTTC. Translated: CGSRGDSYGYTF.

The chain recombines TRBV11-2 with TRBJ1-4; D gene ambiguous. The CDR3 consists of 14 residues. Germline-derived CDR1 and CDR2 are SGHAT and FQNNGV. Trimming cost V 5 bases and J 3 bases, with 10 bases left between them. The CDR3: CASSEGMANEKLFF. Written as DNA, the CDR3 is TGTGCCAGCAGCGAGGGAATGGCTAATGAAAAACTGTTTTTT.

The chain's CDR3 is CASSVDTQYF. The CDR3 nucleotides read TGTGCCAGCAGTGTAGATACGCAGTATTTT. The V call is TRBV2, the J call TRBJ2-3, with unresolved D. This CDR3 has 10 amino acids. The germline gives CDR1 SNHLY, CDR2 FYNNEI. V was pared by 4 bases and J by 5 bases, with 1 base between.

The rearrangement uses TRBV19 and TRBJ1-5, with 7 bases fitting TRBD1. CDR1 is LNHDA, CDR2 SQIVND, per germline (reference sequence). The CDR3 sequence is 17 residues long. V lost 3 bases and J lost 3; bases outside the gene matches: 11. The CDR3, as DNA: TGTGCCAGTAGTATTTCGAGACAGGGTTTGTACAATCAGCCCCAGCATTTT. Translated: CASSISRQGLYNQPQHF.

The chain recombines TRBV4-2 with TRBJ2-7; TRBD2 might be the D (6 bases). The CDR3 sequence is 16 residues long. V was clipped by 2 bases and J by 0 bases, with 14 bases between them. Germline CDR1 and CDR2: LGHNA and YNFKEQ. CDR3 nucleotide sequence: TGTGCCAGCAGCCAACTTACTAGCCGTATCTCCTACGAGCAGTACTTC. It yields the protein CASSQLTSRISYEQYF.